The entry below gives a single TCR beta chain sequence along with its context. Its target is unknown. This entry is derived from a study of Tregs in tolerant kidney transplant recipients. Study-wide points: In tolerant patients, donor-specific Tregs outgrew total Tregs, suggesting antigen-driven expansion. Few patients were studied, so findings need validation in larger groups.

The V and J ends lost 3 bases and 4 bases, in that order; junction bases with no gene match: 12. Germline assignment: CDR1 SEHNR and CDR2 FQNEAQ (reference sequence). The length of the CDR3 is 17 residues. This table comes from immunoSEQ multiplex PCR, and its TCRdb copy is limited to in-frame clones, with some not included. Here the sample spans some 21,000 clones, roughly 80% being singletons. Mixed chimerism was transient after nonmyeloablative marrow transplants from related graft donors. The sample was CD8+ T cells from blood (PBMCs), taken 6 months after the transplant. This TCR derives from a human patient who received a combined kidney and bone marrow transplant. The graft donor may be the source of some T cells. The rearrangement uses TRBV7-9 and TRBJ2-1; TRBD2 matches at 7 bases. The CDR3 sequence is CASSFPAGEALYNEQFF. CDR3 DNA: TGTGCCAGCAGCTTCCCGGCGGGAGAGGCCCTTTACAATGAGCAGTTCTTC.